The 4 T cell receptor beta chains presented below share a single source sample, sequenced in a study of CD8+ T cells in alopecia areata (dated by TCRdb to between 2017 and 2018). In the paper's terms, the time point label means: 24 weeks on oral tofacitinib. In light of the paper, this sample's treatment or condition label describes: oral pan-JAK inhibitor, 5-10 mg twice daily. Library preparation used the immunoSEQ multiplex PCR assay. RNA was extracted from all samples and reverse transcribed into cDNA, which served as template for TCR sequencing. TCRdb holds this immuneACCESS table with in-frame rearrangements only. Some clones are missing; in checked studies, unresolved V genes explain under half, and the rest has no known cause. The sample records roughly 180,000 clones, 40% to 65% of which are singletons. The top ten clonotypes cover more than 10% of the sample. Sequences were derived from CD8+ T cells sorted from blood, sampled at week 24, from a patient treated with tofacitinib. Receptors originate from a human donor with alopecia areata.

The rearrangement links TRBV14 to TRBJ2-3, with TRBD2 identical over 8 bases. V dropped 1 base and J dropped 0; count of bases not matched to a gene: 3. This CDR3 is 16 amino acids long. CDR1 is SGHDN and CDR2 is FVKESK in the germline V gene. The CDR3 sequence is CASSQGIAGSTDTQYF. CDR3 nucleotides: TGTGCCAGCAGCCAAGGGATAGCGGGGAGCACAGATACGCAGTATTTT.

The chain combines TRBV4-1 with TRBJ1-5; no firm D call. Trimming shortened V by 5 bases and J by 7 bases, and 3 bases separated the two germline ends. Germline CDR1 is MGHRA and CDR2 is YSYEKL. This CDR3 is built from 10 residues. The CDR3 loop is CASSVQPQHF. Here the CDR3 DNA reads TGCGCCAGCAGCGTACAGCCCCAGCATTTT.

The chain uses TRBV6-5 and TRBJ2-3, with unresolved D. The V end lost 2 bases, the J end lost 6 bases, and 9 bases lay between the germline ends. This CDR3 has 13 residues. Germline V gives CDR1 MNHEY, CDR2 SVGAGI. The CDR3: CASSYARRDTQYF. The CDR3 DNA is TGTGCCAGCAGTTACGCTAGGCGGGATACGCAGTATTTT.

There are a few counts of this clone. This CDR3 is CASSKPGVRQYF. The CDR3 DNA sequence: TGTGCCAGTAGTAAGCCCGGGGTTCGACAGTACTTC. The rearrangement uses TRBV19 and TRBJ2-7, with a weak D call TRBD2 (5 bases). The CDR3 is 12 amino acids. With 4 bases removed from V and 10 bases from J, the gap between germline ends came to 14 bases. Germline loops: CDR1 LNHDA, CDR2 SQIVND (reference sequence). Drawing the rest from reference TRBV19 and TRBJ2-7, the complete variable domain is DGGITQSPKYLFRKEGQNVTLSCEQNLNHDAMYWYRQDPGQGLRLIYYSQIVNDFQKGDIAEGYSVSREKKESFPLTVTSAQKNPTAFYLCASSKPGVRQYFGPGTRLTVT.